This TCR beta chain was profiled in a study of T cell responses to AZD1222 COVID-19 vaccine (dated by TCRdb to the early 2020s). Regarding the study in general: TCR sequencing was performed for some 250 trial participants, of whom around 200 were given two doses of AZD1222 and approximately 26 were given two doses of MenACWY control vaccine. Enrollment into the trials was organized by age into subgroups of 18-55, 56-69 and 70-plus years, and those subgroups contained roughly 150, 30 and 60 TCR-sequenced participants, respectively.

A remark on this clone: Its antigen target is currently unknown. There are no base qualities to consult, and no much larger clone falls within one base.

The CDR3 regions of human TCRbeta chains were analyzed by immunosequencing. The paper's data handling went like this. Repertoire TCRs were checked for matches against a reference library of SARS-CoV-2-specific TCRs that had been generated using the MIRA antigen-specificity platform. Breadth was defined as the fraction of unique TCRs that were SARS-CoV-2-associated, and depth was defined as the fraction of total T cells that were SARS-CoV-2-associated. Each spike-specific TCR was assigned to its reactive spike region and to a CD4 or CD8 class using the MIRA data. Log10-transformed breadth and depth values were compared by one-way ANOVA with Sidak's multiple comparisons tests. TCRdb carries this immuneACCESS record with in-frame sequences only. Its versions omit some clonotypes, under half of them owing to an unresolved V gene in the studies checked, with the rest unexplained. D and trimming were read from the DNA, whereas the V and J calls and clone size are those reported in that table. The sample table records about 220,000 clones; roughly 91% of these occur just once. The top ten clonotypes cover about 1% of the sample.

The CDR3 runs 12 residues from the cysteine to the phenylalanine. The sequence is cut down to CDR3 DNA, 36 bases in frame from base 1. At the junction V is shortened by 1 base and J by 4 bases, with 4 bases in between. From the germline V gene (reference sequence), CDR1 is LNHDA and CDR2 is SQIVND. The investigation overall reported the following: A significant rise in spike-specific TCR breadth and depth was observed after two AZD1222 doses relative to day 0 and relative to MenACWY recipients. The vaccine-associated CD4 TCRs covered the entire spike protein, and the dominant responses fell in regions 160-218 and 743-854. Because no day 14 peak-response samples were available, the repertoires could be characterized only after the peak T cell response. Conclusions about previously exposed vaccinees are limited, since just five or six AZD1222 recipients were seropositive for SARS-CoV-2 at baseline. Most participants were white British and females outnumbered males, and the authors suggested that clonal diversity may have been underestimated. Reportedly, almost half of the unique spike-specific TCRs recognized epitopes lying outside the regions that are mutated in the B.1.351 and B.1.1.7 variants. The 56-69-year group was small, and its depth increase did not reach significance, likely because of low power.

This sample's time point label indicates: baseline before first vaccination. The treatment or condition label for this specimen denotes: meningococcal conjugate vaccine given as trial control. Vaccinee samples were obtained from the UK trials COV001 and COV002, which included a single-blind randomized controlled phase 2/3 trial of AZD1222 (ChAdOx1 nCoV-19) in healthy adults. Trial participant PBMC samples were collected at day 0 and day 28 after the second dose for TCRbeta chain sequencing. The V gene is TRBV19 and the J gene is TRBJ1-2, with the D gene not clear enough to name. This sequence originates from an adult in good health. The sample was peripheral blood, taken on day 0 of MenACWY control vaccination. The base sequence is TGTGCCAGTAGTATAGGCCCCTATGGCTACACCTTC. It codes for CASSIGPYGYTF. The full variable domain, completed from the reference TRBV19 and TRBJ1-2 proteins outside the CDR3, reads DGGITQSPKYLFRKEGQNVTLSCEQNLNHDAMYWYRQDPGQGLRLIYYSQIVNDFQKGDIAEGYSVSREKKESFPLTVTSAQKNPTAFYLCASSIGPYGYTFGSGTRLTVV.